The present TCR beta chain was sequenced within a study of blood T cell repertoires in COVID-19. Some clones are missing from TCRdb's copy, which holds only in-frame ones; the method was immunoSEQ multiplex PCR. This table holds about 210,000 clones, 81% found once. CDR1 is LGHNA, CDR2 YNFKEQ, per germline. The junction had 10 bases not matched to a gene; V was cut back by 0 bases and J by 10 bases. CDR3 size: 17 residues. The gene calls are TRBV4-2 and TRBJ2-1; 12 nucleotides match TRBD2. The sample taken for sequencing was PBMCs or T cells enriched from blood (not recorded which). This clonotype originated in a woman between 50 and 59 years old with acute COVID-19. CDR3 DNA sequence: TGTGCCAGCAGCCAAGAGCCCCTAGCGGGAGGGGTCCGCGAGCAGTTCTTC. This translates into CASSQEPLAGGVREQFF.